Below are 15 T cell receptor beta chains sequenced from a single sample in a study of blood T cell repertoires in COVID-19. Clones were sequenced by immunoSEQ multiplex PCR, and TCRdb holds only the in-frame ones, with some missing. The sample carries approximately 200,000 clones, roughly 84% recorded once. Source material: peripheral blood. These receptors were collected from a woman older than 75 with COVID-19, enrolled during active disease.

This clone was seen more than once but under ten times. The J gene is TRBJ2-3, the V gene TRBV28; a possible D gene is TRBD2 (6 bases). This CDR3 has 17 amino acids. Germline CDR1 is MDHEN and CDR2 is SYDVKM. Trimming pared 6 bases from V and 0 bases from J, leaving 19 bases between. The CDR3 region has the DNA TGTGCCAGCAGCCCTTCATCAGGGACTCTTAGCACAGATACGCAGTATTTT. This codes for CASSPSSGTLSTDTQYF. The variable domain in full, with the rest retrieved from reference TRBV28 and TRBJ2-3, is DVKVTQSSRYLVKRTGEKVFLECVQDMDHENMFWYRQDPGLGLRLIYFSYDVKMKEKGDIPEGYSVSREKKERFSLILESASTNQTSMYLCASSPSSGTLSTDTQYFGPGTRLTVL.

This CDR3 reads CASSQRGNGANVLTF. The CDR3 nucleotides are TGTGCCAGCAGCCAGAGAGGTAATGGGGCCAACGTCCTGACTTTC. The chain links TRBV3-1 (or the pseudogene TRBV3-2) to TRBJ2-6; no reliable D call. Germline CDR1 and CDR2: LGHDT and YNNKEL (reference sequence). This CDR3 is 15 amino acids long. Trimming shortened V by 3 bases and J by 3 bases, and 9 bases separated the two germline ends.

CDR3 residues: CASSSLREGNTGELFF. The CDR3 DNA follows: TGCGCCAGCAGCTCCTTAAGGGAGGGGAACACCGGGGAGCTGTTTTTT. This chain uses TRBV5-1 with TRBJ2-2; 7 bases line up with TRBD2. The trim removed 3 bases at V and 1 base at J, leaving 6 bases unmatched. The CDR3 extends over 16 amino acids. Germline assignment: CDR1 SGHRS and CDR2 YFSETQ. Full variable domain (missing parts from reference TRBV5-1 and TRBJ2-2): KAGVTQTPRYLIKTRGQQVTLSCSPISGHRSVSWYQQTPGQGLQFLFEYFSETQRNKGNFPGRFSGRQFSNSRSEMNVSTLELGDSALYLCASSSLREGNTGELFFGEGSRLTVL.

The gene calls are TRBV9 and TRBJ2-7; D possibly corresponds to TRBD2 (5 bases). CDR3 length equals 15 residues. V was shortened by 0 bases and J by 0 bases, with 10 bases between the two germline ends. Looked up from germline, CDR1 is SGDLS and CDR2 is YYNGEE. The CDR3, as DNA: TGTGCCAGCAGCGTAGACCCGGGGAGCTCCTACGAGCAGTACTTC. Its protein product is CASSVDPGSSYEQYF.

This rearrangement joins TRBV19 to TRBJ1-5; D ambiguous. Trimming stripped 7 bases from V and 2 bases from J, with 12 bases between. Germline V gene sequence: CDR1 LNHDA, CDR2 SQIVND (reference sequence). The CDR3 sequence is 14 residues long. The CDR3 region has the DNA TGTGCCAGTATCGGACCGGAGGGCAATCAGCCCCAGCATTTT. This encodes CASIGPEGNQPQHF.

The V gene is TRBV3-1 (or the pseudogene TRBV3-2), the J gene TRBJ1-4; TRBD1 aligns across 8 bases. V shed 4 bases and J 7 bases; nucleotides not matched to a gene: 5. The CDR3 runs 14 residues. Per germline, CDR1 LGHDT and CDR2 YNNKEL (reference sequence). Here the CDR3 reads CASSPRTGFEKLFF. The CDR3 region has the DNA TGTGCCAGCAGCCCCCGGACAGGGTTTGAAAAACTGTTTTTT.

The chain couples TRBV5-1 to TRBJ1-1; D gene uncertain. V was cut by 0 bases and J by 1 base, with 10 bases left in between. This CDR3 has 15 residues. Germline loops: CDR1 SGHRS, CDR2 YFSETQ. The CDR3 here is CASSLVPERNTEAFF. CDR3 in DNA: TGCGCCAGCAGCTTGGTGCCAGAAAGGAACACTGAAGCTTTCTTT.

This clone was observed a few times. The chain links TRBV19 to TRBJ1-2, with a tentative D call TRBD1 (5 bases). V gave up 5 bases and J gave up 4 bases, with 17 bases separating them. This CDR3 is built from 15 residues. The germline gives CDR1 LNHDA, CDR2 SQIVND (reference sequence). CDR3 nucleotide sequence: TGTGCCAGTAGTCCCGAAGGGGTCCCGGGCTATGGCTACACCTTC. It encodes CASSPEGVPGYGYTF.

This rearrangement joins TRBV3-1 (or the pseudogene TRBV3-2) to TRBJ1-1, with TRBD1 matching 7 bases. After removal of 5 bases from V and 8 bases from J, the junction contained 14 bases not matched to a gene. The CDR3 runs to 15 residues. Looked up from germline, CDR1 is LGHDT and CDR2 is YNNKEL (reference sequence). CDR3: CASSTSSRDSPEAFF. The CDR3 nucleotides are TGTGCCAGCAGCACGAGCAGCCGGGACAGTCCAGAAGCTTTCTTT.

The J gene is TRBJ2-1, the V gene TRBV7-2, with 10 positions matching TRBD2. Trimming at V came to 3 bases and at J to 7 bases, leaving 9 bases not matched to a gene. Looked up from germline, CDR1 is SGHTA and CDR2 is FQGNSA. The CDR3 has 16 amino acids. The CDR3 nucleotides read TGTGCCAGCAGCTTCTACGGGACTAGCGTTATGAATGAGCAGTTCTTC. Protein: CASSFYGTSVMNEQFF.

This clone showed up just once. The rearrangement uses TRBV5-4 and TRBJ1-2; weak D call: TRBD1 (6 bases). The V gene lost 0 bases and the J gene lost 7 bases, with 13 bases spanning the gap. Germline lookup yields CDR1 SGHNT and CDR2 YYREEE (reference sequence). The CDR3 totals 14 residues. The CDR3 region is CASSLDRAAGGYTF. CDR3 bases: TGTGCCAGCAGCTTGGACAGGGCGGCCGGTGGCTACACCTTC. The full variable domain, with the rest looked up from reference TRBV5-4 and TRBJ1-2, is ETGVTQSPTHLIKTRGQQVTLRCSSQSGHNTVSWYQQALGQGPQFIFQYYREEENGRGNFPPRFSGLQFPNYSSELNVNALELDDSALYLCASSLDRAAGGYTFGSGTRLTVV.

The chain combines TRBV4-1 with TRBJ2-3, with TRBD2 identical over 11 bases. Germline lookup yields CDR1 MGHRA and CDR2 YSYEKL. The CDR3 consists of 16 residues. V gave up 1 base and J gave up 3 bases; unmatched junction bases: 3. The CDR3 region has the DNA TGCGCCAGCAGCCAAGTAGCGGGGGGGCGGACAGATACGCAGTATTTT. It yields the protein CASSQVAGGRTDTQYF.

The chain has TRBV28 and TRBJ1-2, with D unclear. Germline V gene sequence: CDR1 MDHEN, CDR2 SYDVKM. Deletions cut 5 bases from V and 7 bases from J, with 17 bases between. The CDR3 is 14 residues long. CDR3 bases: TGTGCCAGCAGTCCACTCGACTATCTCACTGGCTACACCTTC. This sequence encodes CASSPLDYLTGYTF.

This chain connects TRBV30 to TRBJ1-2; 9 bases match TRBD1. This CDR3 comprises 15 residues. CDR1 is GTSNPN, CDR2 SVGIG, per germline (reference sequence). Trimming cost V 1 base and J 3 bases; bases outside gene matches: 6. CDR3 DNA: TGTGCCTGGAGTGAGGGGACAGGGCTGTACTATGGCTACACCTTC. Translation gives CAWSEGTGLYYGYTF.

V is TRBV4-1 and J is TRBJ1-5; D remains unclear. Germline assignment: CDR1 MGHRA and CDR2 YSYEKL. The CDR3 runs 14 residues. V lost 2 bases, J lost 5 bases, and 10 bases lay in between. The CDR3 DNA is TGCGCCAGCAGCCAACGGACGGAGGATCAGCCCCAGCATTTT. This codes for CASSQRTEDQPQHF.